This T cell receptor beta chain emerged from a study of blood T cells in healthy people across ages. Losses at the gene ends were 4 bases for V and 1 base for J; bases not matched to a gene: 7. Germline V lookup: CDR1 SGHRS, CDR2 YFSETQ. CDR3 length: 15 residues. It was with a sample-barcoded 5' primer and a J-beta primer mix that a second PCR of roughly 7 to 12 cycles was run. TCRdb redid the calling of the 5' RACE reads with MiXCR, one entry per CDR3 protein. Among about 1.4 million distinct CDR3 sequences listed, approximately 59% were seen once. This clonotype was recorded a few times. Sequenced input: blood. The TCR sequence derives from a man aged 18 to 30 in good health. The rearrangement uses TRBV5-1 and TRBJ1-1; 7 bases line up with TRBD1. The CDR3 nucleotides are TGCGCCAGCAGCCGGCGGGACAGACCGAACACTGAAGCTTTCTTT. Its translation is CASSRRDRPNTEAFF.